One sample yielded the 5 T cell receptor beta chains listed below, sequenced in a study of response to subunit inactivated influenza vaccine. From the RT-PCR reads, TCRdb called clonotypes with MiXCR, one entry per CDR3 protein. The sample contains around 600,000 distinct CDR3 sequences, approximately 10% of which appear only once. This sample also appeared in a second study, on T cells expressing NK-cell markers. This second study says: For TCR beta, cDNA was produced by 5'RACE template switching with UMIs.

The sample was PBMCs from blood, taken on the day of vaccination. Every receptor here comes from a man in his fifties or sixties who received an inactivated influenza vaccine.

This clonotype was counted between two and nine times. The CDR3 nucleotides read TGTGCCAGCAGCCAAGATAGAGCGAAAGCTTTCTTT. Translation gives CASSQDRAKAFF. The genes are TRBV3-1 and TRBJ1-1; D remains ambiguous. CDR1 and CDR2 from the germline V gene are LGHDT and YNNKEL (reference sequence). V lost 0 bases, J lost 9 bases, and 8 bases lay in between. The CDR3 length is 12 residues.

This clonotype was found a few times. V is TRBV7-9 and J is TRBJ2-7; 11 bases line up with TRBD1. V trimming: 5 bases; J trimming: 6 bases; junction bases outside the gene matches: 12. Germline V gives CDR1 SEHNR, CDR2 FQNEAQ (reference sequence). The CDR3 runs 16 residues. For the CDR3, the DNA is TGTGCCAGCAGCAAAGGACAGGGGGCGTTGAGGAGCGAGCAGTACTTC. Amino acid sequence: CASSKGQGALRSEQYF.

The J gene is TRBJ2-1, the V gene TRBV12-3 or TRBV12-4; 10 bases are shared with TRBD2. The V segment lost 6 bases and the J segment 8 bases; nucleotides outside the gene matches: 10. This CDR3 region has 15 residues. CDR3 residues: CASSPSGRAMDEQFF. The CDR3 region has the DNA TGTGCCAGCAGCCCGAGCGGGAGGGCCATGGATGAGCAGTTCTTC.

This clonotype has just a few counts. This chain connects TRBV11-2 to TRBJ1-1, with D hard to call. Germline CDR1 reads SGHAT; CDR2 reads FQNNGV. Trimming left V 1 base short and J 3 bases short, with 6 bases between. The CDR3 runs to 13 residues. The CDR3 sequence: CASSLARYTEAFF. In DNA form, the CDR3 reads TGTGCCAGCAGCTTAGCCAGGTACACTGAAGCTTTCTTT.

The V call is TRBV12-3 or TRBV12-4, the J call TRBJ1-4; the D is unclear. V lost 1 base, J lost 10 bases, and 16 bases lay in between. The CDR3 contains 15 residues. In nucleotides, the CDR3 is TGTGCCAGCAGTTTAGGCCAGGCCTCGATGGGAAAACTGTTTTTT. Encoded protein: CASSLGQASMGKLFF.